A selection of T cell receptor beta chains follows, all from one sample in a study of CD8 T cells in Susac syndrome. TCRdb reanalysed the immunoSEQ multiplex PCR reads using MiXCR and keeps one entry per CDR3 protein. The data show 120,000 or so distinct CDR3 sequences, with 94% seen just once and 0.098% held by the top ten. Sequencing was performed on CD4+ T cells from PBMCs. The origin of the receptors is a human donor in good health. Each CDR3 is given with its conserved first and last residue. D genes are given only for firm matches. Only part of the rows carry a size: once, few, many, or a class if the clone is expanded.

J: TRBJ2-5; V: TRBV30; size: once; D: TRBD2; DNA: TGTGCCTGGAGTGGAGGACTAGCGGAAGAGACCCAGTACTTC; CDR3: CAWSGGLAEETQYF
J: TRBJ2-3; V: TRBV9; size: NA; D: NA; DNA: TGTGCCAGCAGCGTGACTATCACAGATACGCAGTATTTT; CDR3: CASSVTITDTQYF
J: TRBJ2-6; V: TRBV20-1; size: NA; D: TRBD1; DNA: TGCAGTGCTAGAGACCTAACAGGGGAGAGCTCTGGGGCCAACGTCCTGACTTTC; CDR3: CSARDLTGESSGANVLTF
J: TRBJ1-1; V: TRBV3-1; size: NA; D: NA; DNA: TGTGCCAGCAGCCAATCGGCTGCCCTTGGAGCTTTCTTT; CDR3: CASSQSAALGAFF
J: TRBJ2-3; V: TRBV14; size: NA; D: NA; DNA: TGTGCCAGCAGCCACTACCGGGGCACAGATACGCAGTATTTT; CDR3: CASSHYRGTDTQYF
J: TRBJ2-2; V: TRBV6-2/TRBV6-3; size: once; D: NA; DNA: TGTGCCGGGGGGAACACCGGGGAGCTGTTTTTT; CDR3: CAGGNTGELFF
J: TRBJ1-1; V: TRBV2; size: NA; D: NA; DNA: TGTGCCAGCATGGGGAACACTGAAGCTTTCTTT; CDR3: CASMGNTEAFF
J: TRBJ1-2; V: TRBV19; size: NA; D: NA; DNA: TGTGCCAGTATCCAGGACGGTTCAGATTCGACTAACTATGGCTACACCTTC; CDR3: CASIQDGSDSTNYGYTF
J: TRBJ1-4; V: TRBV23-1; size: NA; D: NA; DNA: TGCGCCAGCAGTCAATCGGGAGGGGCAGCTAATGAAAAACTGTTTTTT; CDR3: CASSQSGGAANEKLFF
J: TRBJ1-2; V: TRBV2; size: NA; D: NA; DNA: TGTGCCAGCGGAGGAGGGCAATATGGCTACACCTTC; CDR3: CASGGGQYGYTF
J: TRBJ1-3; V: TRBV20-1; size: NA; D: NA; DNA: TGCAGTGCTAGAGATCAGGGAAGAAACACCATATATTTT; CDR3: CSARDQGRNTIYF
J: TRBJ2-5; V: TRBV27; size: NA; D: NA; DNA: TGTGCCAGCAGTGCTACTCTAGGCACCAAAGAGACCCAGTACTTC; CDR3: CASSATLGTKETQYF
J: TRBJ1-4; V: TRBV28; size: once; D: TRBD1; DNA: TGTGCCAGCAGTTTATCAGGGGGCTTAGGCGAAAAACTGTTTTTT; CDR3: CASSLSGGLGEKLFF
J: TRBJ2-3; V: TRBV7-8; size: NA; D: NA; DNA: TGTGCCAGCAGCTTGGGAGCAAATACGCAGTATTTT; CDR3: CASSLGANTQYF
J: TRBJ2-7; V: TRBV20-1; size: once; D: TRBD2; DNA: TGCAGTGCTAGGGGACAACTAGCGGGAAGCTACGAGCAGTACTTC; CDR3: CSARGQLAGSYEQYF
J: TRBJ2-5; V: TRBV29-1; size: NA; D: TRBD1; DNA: TGCAGCGGTGGGACAGGGGATCCGGGGACCCAGTACTTC; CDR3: CSGGTGDPGTQYF
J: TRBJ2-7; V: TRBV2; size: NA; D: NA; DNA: TGTGCCAGCAGTGCCGACGGAGCCTCCTACGAGCAGTACTTC; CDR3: CASSADGASYEQYF
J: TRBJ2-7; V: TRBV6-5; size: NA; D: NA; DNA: TGTGCCAGCAGTTCATTCTCACCCTACGAGCAGTACTTC; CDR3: CASSSFSPYEQYF
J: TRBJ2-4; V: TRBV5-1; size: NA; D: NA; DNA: TGCGCCAGCAGCTTCAATTCCGAGGGGGACATTCAGTACTTC; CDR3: CASSFNSEGDIQYF
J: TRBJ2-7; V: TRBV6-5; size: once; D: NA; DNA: TGTGCCAGCAGACCCGGGACGCTTCTAGAGCAGTACTTC; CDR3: CASRPGTLLEQYF
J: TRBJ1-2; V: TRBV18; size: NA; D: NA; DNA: TGTGCCAGCTCATGGCGTTATGGCTACACCTTC; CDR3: CASSWRYGYTF